This TCR beta chain appears in the sequencing data of a study of T cell responses to AZD1222 COVID-19 vaccine. Looking at the study overall: Second-dose groups at about 4 or about 12 weeks were pooled. General observations from the study: The breadth and depth of Spike-specific TCRs increased once two AZD1222 doses had been given. Vaccine-associated CD4 TCRs spanned spike, dominant at 160-218 and 743-854.

Between the trimmed V and J ends, which lost 3 bases and 8 bases, there was a span of 13 bases. The CDR3 has 13 amino acids. Profiling relied on immunoSEQ multiplex PCR, and the TCRdb table lists in-frame clones only, not all of them. The sample gives around 100,000 clones, nearly 90% of which show up once; 15% to 20% is in the top ten. About this clone itself: The antigen is undetermined.

The source was peripheral blood, collected on day 0 of AZD1222 vaccination. The TCR comes from an adult in good health. The chain combines TRBV12-3 or TRBV12-4 with TRBJ1-2, with D possibly TRBD1 on 6 matching bases. CDR3 coding DNA: TGTGCCAGCAGTTTTGGCAGGGGAGTAGGCTACACCTTC. Its translation is CASSFGRGVGYTF.